What follows are 13 T cell receptor beta chains derived from one specimen sequenced in a study of cytomegalovirus exposure and HLA in healthy donors. The PCR used 60 Vbeta and 13 Jbeta primers. Libraries were prepared by immunoSEQ multiplex PCR; TCRdb keeps only in-frame clonotypes and omits some of them. The top ten hold about 1% of the sample, which has roughly 150,000 clones, 80% to 85% seen once. Input material: PBMCs. Every receptor here comes from a man between 25 and 39 years old in good health and CMV-seronegative.

V is TRBV19 and J is TRBJ2-7; possible D gene TRBD2, 6 bases. V shed 5 bases and J shed 4 bases, with 15 bases lying between them. The CDR3 loop spans 14 amino acids. CDR1 LNHDA and CDR2 SQIVND come from the germline V gene (reference sequence). CDR3 loop: CASSHRTTAYEQYF. The CDR3 nucleotides are TGTGCCAGTAGTCACCGGACTACCGCTTACGAGCAGTACTTC.

This clone was detected only once. This chain connects TRBV5-1 to TRBJ2-5; 9 bases align to TRBD1. V dropped 3 bases and J dropped 11; count of bases not matched to a gene: 8. There are 13 residues in the CDR3. The germline gives CDR1 SGHRS, CDR2 YFSETQ. The CDR3: CASSWGQGGEQYF. The DNA of the CDR3 is TGCGCCAGCAGCTGGGGACAGGGTGGAGAGCAGTACTTC.

V usage is TRBV14 and J usage is TRBJ2-3; 11 bases agree with TRBD2. Trimming cost V 4 bases and J 6 bases; bases outside gene matches: 6. Looked up from germline, CDR1 is SGHDN and CDR2 is FVKESK. The CDR3 is 15 amino acids. CDR3: CASSRYSGGADTQYF. CDR3 DNA sequence: TGTGCCAGCAGCCGCTATAGCGGGGGGGCGGATACGCAGTATTTT.

This clone was counted a few times. The chain is built from TRBV28 and TRBJ2-2; perhaps TRBD2 as D (6 bases). Germline V gene data show CDR1 as MDHEN and CDR2 as SYDVKM. The V and J ends lost 7 bases and 1 base respectively, with 16 bases between them. This CDR3 region has 16 residues. The CDR3 protein is CASTYGGSRNTGELFF. CDR3 in DNA: TGTGCCAGCACCTACGGGGGATCACGGAACACCGGGGAGCTGTTTTTT.

The rearrangement joins TRBV6-1 to TRBJ2-5, with 8 bases matching TRBD2. The V and J ends lost 8 bases and 1 base, in that order; junction bases with no gene match: 9. The CDR3 sequence is 15 residues long. Germline assignment: CDR1 MNHNS and CDR2 SASEGT. In DNA, the CDR3 is TGTGCCAGCTCCTCAGGGCGGGGGGCCCAAGAGACCCAGTACTTC. This codes for CASSSGRGAQETQYF.

The rearrangement uses TRBV11-2 and TRBJ2-5, with TRBD1 identical over 8 bases. V lost 3 bases to trimming and J lost 5 bases; unmatched junction nucleotides: 5. Per the germline V gene, CDR1 is SGHAT and CDR2 is FQNNGV. The CDR3 length is 14 residues. DNA of the CDR3: TGTGCCAGCAGCTTCGGACAGGGACACGAGACCCAGTACTTC. It specifies CASSFGQGHETQYF.

The gene calls are TRBV15 and TRBJ2-1, with no clear D. The V gene's germline CDR1 is LNHNV and CDR2 YYDKDF (reference sequence). This CDR3 region has 15 residues. The V gene lost 0 bases and the J gene lost 3 bases, with 9 bases spanning the gap. Here the CDR3 DNA reads TGTGCCACCAGCAGAGAAGGTGCAGGCTACAATGAGCAGTTCTTC. This codes for CATSREGAGYNEQFF.

The V and J genes are TRBV18 and TRBJ2-1; no clear D. The V end lost 1 base, the J end lost 5 bases, and 12 bases lay between the germline ends. The V gene's germline CDR1 is KGHSH and CDR2 LQKENI. This CDR3 is built from 15 residues. DNA for the CDR3: TGTGCCAGCTCACCACGTCGCGACTTCAACAATGAGCAGTTCTTC. It yields the protein CASSPRRDFNNEQFF.

The chain links TRBV7-6 to TRBJ2-5, with no clear D. V lost 1 base to trimming and J lost 2 bases, with 11 bases between them. The CDR3 runs to 15 residues. The germline CDR1 and CDR2 sequences are SGHVS and FNYEAQ. The CDR3, as DNA: TGTGCCAGCAGCTTAGTGGCCAGTTCACAAGAGACCCAGTACTTC. This sequence encodes CASSLVASSQETQYF.

A single count supports this clone. The chain is built from TRBV29-1 and TRBJ2-5; D is perhaps TRBD1 (5 bases). The V gene lost 7 bases and the J gene lost 4 bases, with 16 bases spanning the gap. The CDR3 length is 13 residues. Germline CDR1 reads SQVTM; CDR2 reads ANQGSEA. This chain's CDR3 is CSALSDSPETQYF. Written as DNA, the CDR3 is TGCAGCGCTCTATCCGACAGCCCAGAGACCCAGTACTTC.

The CDR3 region is CAISVLAGAGYEQYF. DNA of the CDR3: TGTGCCATCAGTGTTCTAGCGGGAGCTGGATACGAGCAGTACTTC. V is TRBV10-3 and J is TRBJ2-7; 10 bases align to TRBD2. Germline CDR1 and CDR2: ENHRY and SYGVKD. CDR3 length: 15 amino acids. With 4 bases clipped from V and 4 bases from J, the junction kept 7 bases outside the gene matches.

DNA for the CDR3: TGTGCCAGCAGCATACCGGGGGTATCCGATACGCAGTATTTT. Amino acid sequence: CASSIPGVSDTQYF. The rearrangement uses TRBV9 and TRBJ2-3; D may be TRBD2 (6 bases). CDR1 SGDLS and CDR2 YYNGEE come from the germline V gene. CDR3 length equals 14 residues. V was pared by 4 bases and J by 6 bases, with 15 bases between.

The chain joins TRBV21-1 to TRBJ1-1; the table calls TRBD1, which could not be checked here. TRBV21-1 is a known pseudogene. CDR3 length: 18 amino acids. The CDR3 loop is CASSKDSMEGGICTEAFF. The CDR3 DNA sequence: TGTGCCAGCAGCAAAGATTCGATGGAAGGGGGCATTTGCACTGAAGCTTTCTTT.